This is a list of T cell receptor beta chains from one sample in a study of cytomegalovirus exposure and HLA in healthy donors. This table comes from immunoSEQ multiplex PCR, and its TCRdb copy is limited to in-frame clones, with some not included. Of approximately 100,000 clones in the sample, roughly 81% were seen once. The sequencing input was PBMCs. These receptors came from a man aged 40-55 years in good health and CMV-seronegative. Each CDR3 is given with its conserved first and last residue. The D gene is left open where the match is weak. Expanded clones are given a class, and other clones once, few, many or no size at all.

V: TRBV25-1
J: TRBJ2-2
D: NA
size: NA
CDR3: CASSEPQSSGELFF
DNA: TGTGCCAGCAGTGAACCCCAGTCCTCCGGGGAGCTGTTTTTT

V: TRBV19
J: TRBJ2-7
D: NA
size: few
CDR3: CASSIEAGTTTSEQYF
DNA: TGTGCCAGTAGTATAGAGGCAGGAACTACAACTAGCGAGCAGTACTTC

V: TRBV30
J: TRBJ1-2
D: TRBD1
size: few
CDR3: CAWRDIPGTGNYGYTF
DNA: TGTGCCTGGAGAGACATACCCGGGACAGGGAACTATGGCTACACCTTC

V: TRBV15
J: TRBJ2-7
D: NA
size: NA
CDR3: CATSRRSSSLSSYEQYF
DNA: TGTGCCACCAGCAGACGAAGTAGCTCACTTAGCTCCTACGAGCAGTACTTC

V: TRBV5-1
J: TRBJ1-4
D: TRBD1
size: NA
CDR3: CASSPYKNYQGAHDEKLFF
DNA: TGCGCCAGCAGCCCCTACAAAAATTACCAGGGGGCGCATGATGAAAAACTGTTTTTT

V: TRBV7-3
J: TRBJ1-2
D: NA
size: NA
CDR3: CASSPDKNYGYTF
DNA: TGTGCCAGCAGCCCGGACAAGAACTATGGCTACACCTTC

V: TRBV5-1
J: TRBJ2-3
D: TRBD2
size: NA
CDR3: CASSSTSGVTDTQYF
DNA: TGCGCCAGCAGCTCGACTAGCGGGGTTACAGATACGCAGTATTTT

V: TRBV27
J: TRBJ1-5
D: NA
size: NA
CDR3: CASSWDTNQPQHF
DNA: TGTGCCAGCAGTTGGGACACCAATCAGCCCCAGCATTTT

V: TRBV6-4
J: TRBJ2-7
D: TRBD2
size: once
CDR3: CASSPSGGNVYEQYF
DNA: TGTGCCAGCAGTCCCAGCGGGGGGAATGTCTACGAGCAGTACTTC

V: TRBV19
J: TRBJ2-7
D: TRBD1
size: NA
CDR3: CASSRTGGSYEQYF
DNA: TGTGCCAGTAGTCGGACAGGGGGATCCTACGAGCAGTACTTC

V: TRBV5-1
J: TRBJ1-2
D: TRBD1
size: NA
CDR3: CASSLRQGANYGYTF
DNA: TGCGCCAGCAGCCTTCGACAGGGAGCTAACTATGGCTACACCTTC

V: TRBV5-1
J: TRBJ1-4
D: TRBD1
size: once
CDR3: CASSFGTGQIATNEKLFF
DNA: TGCGCCAGCAGCTTCGGGACAGGCCAGATTGCAACTAATGAAAAACTGTTTTTT

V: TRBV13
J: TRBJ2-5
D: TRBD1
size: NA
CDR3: CASSALWDRGRETQYF
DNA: TGTGCCAGCAGCGCGTTGTGGGACAGGGGGCGGGAGACCCAGTACTTC

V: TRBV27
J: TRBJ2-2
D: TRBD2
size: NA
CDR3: CASSSKLAGKNTGELFF
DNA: TGTGCCAGCAGTTCGAAATTAGCGGGAAAGAACACCGGGGAGCTGTTTTTT

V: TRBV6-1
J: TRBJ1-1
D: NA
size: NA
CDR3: CASTLQALNTEAFF
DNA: TGTGCCAGCACCTTGCAGGCGCTGAACACTGAAGCTTTCTTT

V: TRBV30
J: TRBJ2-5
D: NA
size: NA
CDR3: CASTEQQETQYF
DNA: TGTGCCTCTACAGAGCAACAAGAGACCCAGTACTTC

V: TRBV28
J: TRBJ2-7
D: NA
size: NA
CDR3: CASSPSTAYEQYF
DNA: TGTGCCAGCAGTCCCTCGACAGCCTACGAGCAGTACTTC

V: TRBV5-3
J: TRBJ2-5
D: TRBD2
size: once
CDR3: CARRLIKGLAGAKRPRKTQYF
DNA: TGTGCCAGAAGACTGATCAAGGGACTAGCGGGAGCCAAGAGACCCAGGAAGACCCAGTACTTC

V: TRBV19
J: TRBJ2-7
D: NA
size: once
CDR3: CASQRMDGGYEQYF
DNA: TGTGCCAGTCAGCGAATGGACGGGGGTTACGAGCAGTACTTC

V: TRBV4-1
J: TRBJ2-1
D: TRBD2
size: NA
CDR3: CASSQAGGGGGYNEQFF
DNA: TGCGCCAGCAGCCAAGCGGGAGGCGGGGGGGGATACAATGAGCAGTTCTTC

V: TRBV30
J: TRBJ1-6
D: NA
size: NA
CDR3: CAWSPDRNSPLHF
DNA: TGTGCCTGGAGCCCCGACAGGAATTCACCCCTCCACTTT

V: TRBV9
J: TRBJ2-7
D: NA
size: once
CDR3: CASSVGTGEYEQYF
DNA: TGTGCCAGCAGCGTAGGAACGGGAGAATACGAGCAGTACTTC